This TCR beta chain was recovered during a study of shared clonotypes between healthy human individuals. Broader study findings: Clonotype sharing among the donors was expected to vary with sequencing depth.

Concerning this clone itself: Its matching antigen is unknown.

The CDR3 runs to 15 residues. Germline V gene lookup returns CDR1 MNHEY and CDR2 SMNVEV (reference sequence). Between the trimmed V and J ends, which lost 4 bases and 4 bases, there was a span of 16 bases. Method: immunoSEQ multiplex PCR; TCRdb's copy keeps in-frame clones and lacks some. The table has millions of clones, 85% to 95% seen once. The sample consisted of naive CD4+ T cells from PBMCs. Sample subset: CD45RA+ positively selected. The TCR was taken from a man aged 18 to 35 in good health. Some clones in this sample may be carry-over from other donors' samples. The chain uses TRBV27 and TRBJ1-2, with D possibly matching TRBD1 (5 bases). The CDR3 is CASSSIVHQGYGYTF. CDR3 nucleotides: TGTGCCAGCAGTTCCATCGTGCACCAGGGCTATGGCTACACCTTC.